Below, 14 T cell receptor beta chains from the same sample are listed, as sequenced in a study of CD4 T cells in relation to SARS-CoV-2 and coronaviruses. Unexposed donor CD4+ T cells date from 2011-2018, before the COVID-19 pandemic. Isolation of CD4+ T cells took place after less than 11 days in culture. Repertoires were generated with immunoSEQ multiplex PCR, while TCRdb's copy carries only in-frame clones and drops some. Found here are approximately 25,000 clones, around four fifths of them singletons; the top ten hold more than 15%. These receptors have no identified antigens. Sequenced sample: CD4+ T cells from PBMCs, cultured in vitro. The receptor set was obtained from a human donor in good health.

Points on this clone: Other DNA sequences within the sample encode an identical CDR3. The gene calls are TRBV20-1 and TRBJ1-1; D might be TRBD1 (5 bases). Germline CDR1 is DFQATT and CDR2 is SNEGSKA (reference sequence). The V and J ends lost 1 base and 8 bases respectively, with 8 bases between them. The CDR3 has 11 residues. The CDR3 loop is CSARVGAEAFF. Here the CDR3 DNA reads TGCAGTGCTAGAGTCGGGGCAGAAGCTTTCTTT.

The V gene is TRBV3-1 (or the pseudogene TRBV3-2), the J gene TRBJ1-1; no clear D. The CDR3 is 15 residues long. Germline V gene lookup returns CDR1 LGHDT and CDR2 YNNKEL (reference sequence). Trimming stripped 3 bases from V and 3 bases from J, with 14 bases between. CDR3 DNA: TGTGCCAGCAGCCAGACGGGTGGGTGGTACACTGAAGCTTTCTTT. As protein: CASSQTGGWYTEAFF.

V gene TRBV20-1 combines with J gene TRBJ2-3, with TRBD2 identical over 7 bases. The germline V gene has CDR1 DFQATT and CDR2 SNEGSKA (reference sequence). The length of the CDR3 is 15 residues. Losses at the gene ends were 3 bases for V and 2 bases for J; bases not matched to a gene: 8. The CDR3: CSASPAGDHTDTQYF. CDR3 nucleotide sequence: TGCAGTGCTAGTCCGGCGGGAGACCACACAGATACGCAGTATTTT.

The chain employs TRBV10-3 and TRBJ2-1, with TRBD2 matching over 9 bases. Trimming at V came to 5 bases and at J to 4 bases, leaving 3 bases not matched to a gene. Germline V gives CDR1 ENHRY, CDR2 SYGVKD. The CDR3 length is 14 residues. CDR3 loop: CAISWREGYNEQFF. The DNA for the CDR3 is TGTGCCATCAGTTGGCGGGAGGGATACAATGAGCAGTTCTTC.

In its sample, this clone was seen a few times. The CDR3: CASTGDWSEYSTDTQYF. For the CDR3, the DNA is TGTGCCAGCACGGGGGATTGGTCGGAGTACAGCACAGATACGCAGTATTTT. The V and J genes are TRBV2 and TRBJ2-3; maybe TRBD2 (6 bases). The V gene lost 7 bases and the J gene lost 0 bases, with 20 bases spanning the gap. This CDR3 is 17 amino acids long. Germline V gives CDR1 SNHLY, CDR2 FYNNEI.

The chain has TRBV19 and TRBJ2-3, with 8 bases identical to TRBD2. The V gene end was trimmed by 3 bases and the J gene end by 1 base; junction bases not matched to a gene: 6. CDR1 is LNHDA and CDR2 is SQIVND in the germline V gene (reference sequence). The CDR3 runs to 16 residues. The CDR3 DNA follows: TGTGCCAGTAGTATTCGAAGCGGGAGCGGCACAGATACGCAGTATTTT. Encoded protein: CASSIRSGSGTDTQYF.

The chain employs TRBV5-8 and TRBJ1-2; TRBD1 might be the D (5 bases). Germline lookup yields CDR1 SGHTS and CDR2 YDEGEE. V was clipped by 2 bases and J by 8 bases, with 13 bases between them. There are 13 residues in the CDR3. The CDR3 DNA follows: TGTGCCAGCAGCTTAACAGGTGCCGGCGGCTACACCTTC. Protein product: CASSLTGAGGYTF.

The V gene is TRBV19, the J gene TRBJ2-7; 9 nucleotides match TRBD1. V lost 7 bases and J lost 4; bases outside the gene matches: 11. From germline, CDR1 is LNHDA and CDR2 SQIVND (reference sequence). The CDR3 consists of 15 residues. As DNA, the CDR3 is TGTGCCAGTAAGAAAGTCGGACAGGGGATTTACGAGCAGTACTTC. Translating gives CASKKVGQGIYEQYF.

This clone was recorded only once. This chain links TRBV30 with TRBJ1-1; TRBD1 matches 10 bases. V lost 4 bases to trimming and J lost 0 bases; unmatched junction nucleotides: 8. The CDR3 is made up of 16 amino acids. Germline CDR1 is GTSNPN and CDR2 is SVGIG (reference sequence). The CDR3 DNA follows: TGTGCCTGGACCCACCCTGGGACAGGGGTGAACACTGAAGCTTTCTTT. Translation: CAWTHPGTGVNTEAFF.

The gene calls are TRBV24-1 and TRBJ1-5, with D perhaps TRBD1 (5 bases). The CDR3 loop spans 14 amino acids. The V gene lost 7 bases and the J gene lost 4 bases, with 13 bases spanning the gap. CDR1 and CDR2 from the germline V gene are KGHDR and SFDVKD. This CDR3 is CATSVGAENQPQHF. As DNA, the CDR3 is TGTGCCACCAGCGTTGGGGCGGAGAATCAGCCCCAGCATTTT.

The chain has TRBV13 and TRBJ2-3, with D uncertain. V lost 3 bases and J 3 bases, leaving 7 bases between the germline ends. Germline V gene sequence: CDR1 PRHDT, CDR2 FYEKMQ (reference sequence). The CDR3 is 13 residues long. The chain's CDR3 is CASSLGSTDTQYF. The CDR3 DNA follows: TGTGCCAGCAGCTTGGGGTCGACAGATACGCAGTATTTT.

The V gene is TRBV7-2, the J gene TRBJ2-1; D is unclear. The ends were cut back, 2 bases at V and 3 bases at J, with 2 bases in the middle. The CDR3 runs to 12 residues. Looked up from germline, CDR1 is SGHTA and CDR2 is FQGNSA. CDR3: CASSLLYNEQFF. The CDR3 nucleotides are TGTGCCAGCAGCTTACTCTACAATGAGCAGTTCTTC.

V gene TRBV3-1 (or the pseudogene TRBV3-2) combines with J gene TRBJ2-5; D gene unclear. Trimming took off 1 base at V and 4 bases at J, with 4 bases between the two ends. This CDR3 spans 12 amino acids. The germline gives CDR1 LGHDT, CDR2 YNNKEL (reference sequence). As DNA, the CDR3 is TGTGCCAGCAGCCAAGTTATAGAGACCCAGTACTTC. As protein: CASSQVIETQYF.

DNA of the CDR3: TGTGCCAGCAGTTTGAGGTGGGGCCAAGAGACCCAGTACTTC. Protein product: CASSLRWGQETQYF. The chain uses TRBV28 and TRBJ2-5; the D is unclear. Looked up from germline, CDR1 is MDHEN and CDR2 is SYDVKM. The V end was cut by 3 bases, the J end by 1 base, with 9 bases between. CDR3 length: 14 amino acids.